The present T cell receptor beta chain was sequenced within a study of blood T cell repertoires in COVID-19. Study at large: Some COVID-19 samples were acute and others convalescent; all came from the United States, Italy and Spain. The cDNA or gDNA used as material had been derived from T cells, B-cell-depleted T cells, or PBMCs.

Original analysis: For nucleated cells, counts were estimated from reference gene primer amplification. Only in-frame clones appear in the TCRdb table, and some are missing; sequencing was by immunoSEQ multiplex PCR. V and J calls and clone size are copied from that table; D and trimming were computed from the DNA. The sample includes about 130,000 clones, around 86% of them seen just once. This clone was counted a single time. The sequenced material came from peripheral blood. This receptor was identified in a woman aged 65 to 85 with COVID-19, enrolled during active disease.

DNA for the CDR3: TGTGCCAGCAGCCAGGCCCAGCGCTCTAACTATGGCTACACCTTC. Translation gives CASSQAQRSNYGYTF. The V gene is TRBV3-1 (or the pseudogene TRBV3-2), the J gene TRBJ1-2; D is unclear. V was clipped by 3 bases and J by 0 bases, with 11 bases between them. Per the germline V gene, CDR1 is LGHDT and CDR2 is YNNKEL (reference sequence). This CDR3 has 15 residues.